This TCR beta chain was sequenced during a study of blood T cell repertoires in COVID-19. Study context: Acute-phase and convalescent COVID-19 samples originated in the United States, Italy and Spain.

Seattle's cohort entered during active infection and was followed longitudinally. Unmatched junction bases numbered 6, after V lost 3 bases and J lost 5 bases. This CDR3 is built from 17 residues. Germline V lookup: CDR1 KGHDR, CDR2 SFDVKD. Authors' processing steps: Estimated nucleated cell counts came from reference gene primer amplification. This table comes from immunoSEQ multiplex PCR, and its TCRdb copy is limited to in-frame clones, with some not included. From that table come the V and J calls and clone size; the DNA was used to work out D and trimming. The sample records about 250,000 clones, about 85% being singletons.

The chain links TRBV24-1 to TRBJ2-5, with 15 bases identical to TRBD2. The sequence was obtained from a human donor with COVID-19, enrolled during active disease. The donor label of this sample is uncertain. Sequenced input: peripheral blood. CDR3 region: CATSDPPGTSGRETQYF. DNA of the CDR3: TGTGCCACCAGTGATCCTCCCGGGACTAGCGGGAGGGAGACCCAGTACTTC.